The source of this TCR beta chain is a study of blood T cell repertoires in COVID-19. Original data processing: Reference gene primer amplification gave estimated nucleated cell counts. Sequenced by immunoSEQ multiplex PCR; TCRdb stores in-frame clones only, minus some. The V and J calls and clone size come from that table; D and trimming were worked out from the DNA. The sample records approximately 260,000 clones, 85% to 95% being singletons. Residents of 20 to 25 US areas, aged about 18 to 89 years, made up the participants. Resolution of symptoms, clearance, or two negative PCRs was present in recovered Cohort 3 donors. Germline V gene lookup returns CDR1 MNHNS and CDR2 SASEGT. There are 14 residues in the CDR3. J gave up 10 bases and V 2 bases, and 5 bases lay outside the gene matches.

The sample was PBMCs or T cells enriched from blood (not recorded which). This TCR was sampled from a young woman who had recovered from COVID-19. The chain carries TRBV6-1 and TRBJ1-6, with 7 bases aligning to TRBD1. In nucleotides, the CDR3 is TGTGCCAGCAGTGAAACGGGACAGAAGTCACCCCTCCACTTT. The encoded protein is CASSETGQKSPLHF.